Reported below is one T cell receptor beta chain. The data derive from a study of human T cells and chemical hapten exposure. Regarding time point: patch test 1, 2 weeks after DPC sensitization. Treatment in this sample: therapeutic diphenylcyclopropenone sensitization with weekly scalp DPC. From the RACE reads, TCRdb called clonotypes with MiXCR, one entry per CDR3 protein. The table includes about 60,000 distinct CDR3 sequences, over 7.5% detected once. This CDR3 spans 15 amino acids. The germline V gene has CDR1 SNHLY and CDR2 FYNNEI. Sequenced material: whole blood, taken in connection with sensitization to the hapten diphenylcyclopropenone (DPC). The chain is built from TRBV2 and TRBJ1-2; D ambiguous. This sequence originates from a woman in her thirties or forties with alopecia areata. Some clones in this sample may be carry-over from other donors' samples. The CDR3 DNA reads TGTGCTTCAAGGCCAGTCCCGAAGGTTAACTATGGCTACACCTTC. It translates to CASRPVPKVNYGYTF.